These 26 T cell receptor beta chains were all obtained from the same sample, sequenced in a study of blood T cells in healthy people across ages. A second PCR, run for roughly 6 to 11 cycles, used a sample-barcoded 5' primer plus a J-beta primer mix. Each CDR3 protein gets one entry after TCRdb re-called the 5' RACE reads with MiXCR. The sample includes fewer than 1,000,000 distinct CDR3 sequences, around 45% of them seen just once. The material sequenced was blood. The receptors come from a man at least 80 years old in good health.

The CDR3 nucleotides read TGTGCCATCAGTCGGTCCGGGACCGGGGAGCTGTTTTTT. Amino acid sequence: CAISRSGTGELFF. V and J are TRBV10-3 and TRBJ2-2; D unresolved. The CDR3 is 13 residues long. V lost 5 bases and J 5 bases, leaving 9 bases between the germline ends. The germline V gene encodes CDR1 ENHRY and CDR2 SYGVKD.

The chain carries TRBV5-1 and TRBJ2-5, with D uncertain. Between the trimmed V and J ends, which lost 2 bases and 3 bases, there was a span of 11 bases. The CDR3 is 14 residues long. The germline gives CDR1 SGHRS, CDR2 YFSETQ. DNA for the CDR3: TGCGCCAGCAGCTTTCTCGGTCTGGAAGAGACCCAGTACTTC. Encoded protein: CASSFLGLEETQYF.

This clonotype was observed a few times. The chain joins TRBV28 to TRBJ2-7; D gene unclear. The germline CDR1 and CDR2 sequences are MDHEN and SYDVKM. Trimming removed 7 bases from V and 3 bases from J, with 7 bases in between. CDR3 length equals 11 residues. The CDR3 is CASTGNYEQYF. The CDR3 region has the DNA TGTGCCAGCACTGGGAACTACGAGCAGTACTTC. Filled out from reference TRBV28 and TRBJ2-7, the complete variable domain reads DVKVTQSSRYLVKRTGEKVFLECVQDMDHENMFWYRQDPGLGLRLIYFSYDVKMKEKGDIPEGYSVSREKKERFSLILESASTNQTSMYLCASTGNYEQYFGPGTRLTVT.

The chain couples TRBV20-1 to TRBJ2-4; D possibly corresponds to TRBD2 (7 bases). The J call may be faulty, since TRBJ2-7 better matches the DNA end. Germline V lookup: CDR1 DFQATT, CDR2 SNEGSKA (reference sequence). The CDR3 totals 15 residues. For the CDR3, the DNA is TGCAGTGCTAGAGAAGGGGGGGGAGAATCCCACGAGCAGTACTTC. It codes for CSAREGGGESHEQYF.

This sequence joins TRBV11-1 and TRBJ2-3; D perhaps matches TRBD1 (6 bases). Trimming stripped 4 bases from V and 2 bases from J, with 13 bases between. Germline V gene sequence: CDR1 SGHAT, CDR2 FQDESV (reference sequence). This CDR3 comprises 15 residues. CDR3 region: CASSSEGDLTDTQYF. In DNA form, the CDR3 reads TGTGCCAGCAGCTCCGAGGGGGACCTCACAGATACGCAGTATTTT.

The chain couples TRBV12-3 or TRBV12-4 to TRBJ2-1; 8 positions agree with TRBD2. The length of the CDR3 is 16 residues. The ends lost 6 bases at V and 10 bases at J; junction bases unmatched: 17. This CDR3 reads CASRSSGSGFRGEQFF. CDR3 in DNA: TGTGCCAGCAGATCCAGCGGGAGTGGGTTTCGGGGCGAGCAGTTCTTC.

J is TRBJ2-1 and V is TRBV10-3; D call uncertain. V was shortened by 5 bases and J by 8 bases, with 13 bases between the two germline ends. This CDR3 spans 13 amino acids. CDR1 ENHRY and CDR2 SYGVKD come from the germline V gene. The CDR3, as DNA: TGTGCCATCAGTCTCGTGCAGCCCGATGAGCAGTTCTTC. Its protein product is CAISLVQPDEQFF.

The V call is TRBV10-3, the J call TRBJ2-7; D ambiguous. Germline V gene data show CDR1 as ENHRY and CDR2 as SYGVKD. This CDR3 has 13 residues. With 4 bases removed from V and 1 base from J, the gap between germline ends came to 8 bases. CDR3 sequence: CAISGLTSYEQYF. In DNA form, the CDR3 reads TGTGCCATCAGTGGACTCACATCCTACGAGCAGTACTTC.

This clonotype was counted a few times. The genes are TRBV12-3 or TRBV12-4 and TRBJ2-1; no reliable D call. V was pared by 6 bases and J by 0 bases, with 12 bases between. The length of the CDR3 is 15 residues. CDR3 nucleotides: TGTGCCAGCAGAAACCTGCTCAGCTCCTACAATGAGCAGTTCTTC. It encodes CASRNLLSSYNEQFF.

The CDR3, as DNA: TGTGCCAGCAGTTACTCGATGGGGATAGCGGGATCCCACGAGCAGTACTTC. Translation gives CASSYSMGIAGSHEQYF. This chain connects TRBV6-6 to TRBJ2-7, with 8 bases identical to TRBD2. Trimming took 0 bases from V and 5 from J; bases not matched to a gene: 12. Per germline, CDR1 MNHNY and CDR2 SVGAGI (reference sequence). This CDR3 contains 17 residues.

In regard to this clonotype: The germline gene is not matched at one end of the junction; a read error may be the cause. V and J are TRBV6-2 or TRBV6-3 and TRBJ1-6; no clear D. CDR1 is MNHEY, CDR2 SVGEGT, per germline. CDR3 length: 17 residues. CDR3 amino acids: CASREPDGFSFNSPLHF. The CDR3 nucleotides are TGTGCCAGCAGGGAACCGGACGGGTTTTCCTTTAATTCACCCCTCCACTTT.

This clonotype was seen a few times. V is TRBV20-1 and J is TRBJ1-5; unclear D gene. V was pared by 0 bases and J by 0 bases, with 9 bases between. The CDR3 is made up of 15 amino acids. The germline CDR1 and CDR2 sequences are DFQATT and SNEGSKA (reference sequence). This chain's CDR3 is CSARESAYSNQPQHF. Written as DNA, the CDR3 is TGCAGTGCTAGAGAGTCGGCTTATAGCAATCAGCCCCAGCATTTT.

The rearrangement links TRBV28 to TRBJ2-1; D gene uncertain. The V gene lost 5 bases and the J gene lost 10 bases, with 18 bases spanning the gap. The CDR3 has 14 amino acids. CDR1 is MDHEN, CDR2 SYDVKM, per germline. The CDR3 here is CASSSAGPPREQFF. The CDR3 DNA reads as TGTGCCAGCAGTAGCGCCGGACCTCCTCGGGAGCAGTTCTTC.

This clonotype was seen ten or more times. This CDR3 reads CAWSDTSGLYQETQYF. The CDR3 DNA reads TGTGCCTGGAGTGACACTAGCGGACTGTACCAAGAGACCCAGTACTTC. The V call is TRBV30, the J call TRBJ2-5; TRBD2 matches 8 bases. The germline gives CDR1 GTSNPN, CDR2 SVGIG (reference sequence). V lost 1 base to trimming and J lost 0 bases; unmatched junction nucleotides: 7. CDR3 length: 16 amino acids. Supplemented by reference TRBV30 and TRBJ2-5, the full variable domain reads SQTIHQWPATLVQPVGSPLSLECTVEGTSNPNLYWYRQAAGRGLQLLFYSVGIGQISSEVPQNLSASRPQDRQFILSSKKLLLSDSGFYLCAWSDTSGLYQETQYFGPGTRLLVL.

J is TRBJ2-7 and V is TRBV27; 10 nucleotides line up with TRBD2. Trimming took 5 bases from V and 2 from J; bases not matched to a gene: 15. CDR1 and CDR2 (germline): MNHEY, SMNVEV (reference sequence). The CDR3 has 18 residues. CDR3 bases: TGTGCCAGCAGTCCACGGCACCGAGGGACTAGCGAAACCTACGAGCAGTACTTC. This encodes CASSPRHRGTSETYEQYF.

The CDR3 DNA reads TGTGCCAGCAGCCAAGATCCCGGGACCTTAAGGGCCCAGTACTTC. Its translation: CASSQDPGTLRAQYF. This chain joins TRBV4-2 and TRBJ2-4; tentatively, D is TRBD1 or TRBD2 (5 bases each). The length of the CDR3 is 15 residues. Germline V gives CDR1 LGHNA, CDR2 YNFKEQ. V was shortened by 0 bases and J by 13 bases, with 19 bases between the two germline ends.

The J gene is TRBJ1-4, the V gene TRBV7-9; D is undetermined. V lost 3 bases and J lost 8, with 13 bases in between. The CDR3 extends over 14 amino acids. Germline V gene lookup returns CDR1 SEHNR and CDR2 FQNEAQ (reference sequence). CDR3 loop: CASSFGETLEKLFF. In DNA form, the CDR3 reads TGTGCCAGCAGCTTTGGCGAAACCCTGGAAAAACTGTTTTTT.

As regards this clonotype: Just one base apart from a much larger clone, this may be a read error. The chain carries TRBV7-6 and TRBJ2-7; 7 positions match TRBD1. V dropped 5 bases and J dropped 5; count of bases not matched to a gene: 9. The CDR3 loop spans 14 amino acids. The V gene's germline CDR1 is SGHVS and CDR2 FNYEAQ. CDR3 bases: TGTGCCAGCAGCGTAGGGGACAGAACCCACGAGCAGTACTTC. Translation gives CASSVGDRTHEQYF. The full variable domain, its missing parts supplied by reference TRBV7-6 and TRBJ2-7, is GAGVSQSPRYKVTKRGQDVALRCDPISGHVSLYWYRQALGQGPEFLTYFNYEAQQDKSGLPNDRFSAERPEGSISTLTIQRTEQRDSAMYRCASSVGDRTHEQYFGPGTRLTVT.

The genes are TRBV28 and TRBJ2-1; 7 nucleotides align to TRBD2. This CDR3 region has 12 residues. From germline, CDR1 is MDHEN and CDR2 SYDVKM. After removal of 6 bases from V and 10 bases from J, the junction contained 6 bases not matched to a gene. For the CDR3, the DNA is TGTGCCAGCAGAAAACTAGCGTTCGAGCAGTTCTTC. Translation: CASRKLAFEQFF.

This clonotype was observed at least ten times. The chain couples TRBV7-2 to TRBJ2-1; 8 bases are shared with TRBD1. V gave up 3 bases and J gave up 6 bases; unmatched junction bases: 4. The CDR3 runs to 14 residues. Germline V gene lookup returns CDR1 SGHTA and CDR2 FQGNSA. The CDR3 here is CASSFGTGPNEQFF. The DNA of the CDR3 is TGTGCCAGCAGCTTCGGGACAGGCCCCAATGAGCAGTTCTTC.

This clonotype was counted a few times. The chain combines TRBV5-1 with TRBJ2-5, with 10 bases matching TRBD1. Germline V lookup: CDR1 SGHRS, CDR2 YFSETQ. V lost 4 bases and J lost 4; bases outside the gene matches: 7. The CDR3 has 15 amino acids. The CDR3 region is CASSVRQGASETQYF. The CDR3 DNA sequence: TGCGCCAGCAGCGTCCGACAGGGGGCTTCAGAGACCCAGTACTTC.

The rearrangement joins TRBV7-2 to TRBJ2-3; 8 positions match TRBD2. Germline CDR1 and CDR2: SGHTA and FQGNSA. This CDR3 has 17 residues. V gave up 5 bases and J gave up 5 bases; unmatched junction bases: 15. The CDR3 sequence: CASSRGKNSGKEDTQYF. The CDR3 region has the DNA TGTGCCAGCAGCCGGGGGAAGAATAGCGGGAAAGAAGATACGCAGTATTTT.

This clonotype turned up a few times. This chain uses TRBV20-1 with TRBJ2-1, with TRBD2 matching 7 bases. The CDR3 runs 11 residues. CDR1 DFQATT and CDR2 SNEGSKA come from the germline V gene (reference sequence). Losses at the gene ends were 5 bases for V and 9 bases for J; bases not matched to a gene: 4. The CDR3 bases are TGCAGTGCTGAGCGGGACGTTGAGCAGTTCTTC. This codes for CSAERDVEQFF.

This chain links TRBV7-9 with TRBJ2-5; tentative D call: TRBD2 (6 bases). V was clipped by 5 bases and J by 5 bases, with 15 bases between them. CDR1 and CDR2 (germline): SEHNR, FQNEAQ (reference sequence). This CDR3 has 14 amino acids. CDR3 region: CASSEAGRGETQYF. The CDR3 DNA reads TGTGCCAGCAGCGAAGCCGGGAGAGGGGAGACCCAGTACTTC.

The chain is built from TRBV5-5 and TRBJ2-7; D remains ambiguous. Germline CDR1 reads SGHKS; CDR2 reads YYEKEE (reference sequence). The CDR3 consists of 14 residues. V shed 2 bases and J shed 4 bases, with 13 bases lying between them. CDR3 nucleotides: TGTGCCAGCAGCTTAGAAGGGTTCGGGTACGAGCAGTACTTC. Its translation is CASSLEGFGYEQYF.

V gene TRBV19 combines with J gene TRBJ2-1, with 11 bases identical to TRBD1. The closer fit of TRBJ2-7 to the DNA end suggests the J call may be wrong. The CDR3 has 17 amino acids. CDR1 and CDR2 from the germline V gene are LNHDA and SQIVND (reference sequence). The CDR3 sequence is CASSPVDRGPSYNEQYF. The DNA for the CDR3 is TGTGCCAGTAGTCCGGTGGACAGGGGGCCCTCCTACAATGAGCAGTACTTC.